The 18 T cell receptor beta chains listed next were all sequenced from one sample in a study of a mutant IDH1 vaccine in newly diagnosed glioma. The protocol was immunoSEQ multiplex PCR, while the TCRdb copy is restricted to in-frame clones and leaves out a portion. Of about 98,000 clones detected, around 90% appear once; the ten largest clones hold under 0.7%. Noted time point: baseline, week 1 (first vaccination visit). Treatment reported: pre-vaccination baseline after standard-of-care therapy. Sequencing used PBMCs, obtained from a glioma patient treated with radiotherapy, temozolomide or both. These receptor sequences come from a woman in her forties or fifties with glioma.

This chain links TRBV28 with TRBJ1-5; D not certain. The CDR3 has 12 amino acids. Deletions cut 7 bases from V and 6 bases from J, with 10 bases between. Germline lookup yields CDR1 MDHEN and CDR2 SYDVKM. In DNA, the CDR3 is TGTGCCAGCATCGATCACGGTCAGCCCCAGCATTTT. As protein: CASIDHGQPQHF.

The chain combines TRBV30 with TRBJ2-7; the match to TRBD1 covers 9 bases. Trimming at V came to 3 bases and at J to 2 bases, leaving 2 bases not matched to a gene. This CDR3 has 13 residues. Germline loops: CDR1 GTSNPN, CDR2 SVGIG (reference sequence). The CDR3 loop is CAWSTGGTYEQYF. The CDR3, as DNA: TGTGCCTGGAGCACAGGGGGCACCTACGAGCAGTACTTC.

This chain connects TRBV7-9 to TRBJ1-1; TRBD1 matches at 10 bases. The germline gives CDR1 SEHNR, CDR2 FQNEAQ (reference sequence). The CDR3 is made up of 16 amino acids. The V segment lost 3 bases and the J segment 0 bases; nucleotides outside the gene matches: 4. CDR3 region: CASSFRDRGLNTEAFF. The CDR3 coding sequence is TGTGCCAGCAGCTTCCGGGACAGGGGTTTGAACACTGAAGCTTTCTTT.

The chain recombines TRBV7-2 with TRBJ2-7; a possible D gene is TRBD2 (8 bases). The germline gives CDR1 SGHTA, CDR2 FQGNSA. This CDR3 is 14 amino acids long. The V gene lost 6 bases and the J gene lost 2 bases, with 14 bases spanning the gap. The CDR3 nucleotides read TGTGCCAGCAGGAGACAGGGACTAGCCTACGAGCAGTACTTC. This translates into CASRRQGLAYEQYF.

Only one count was recorded for this clone. The chain combines TRBV5-1 with TRBJ2-5; 9 bases fit TRBD1. V was clipped by 0 bases and J by 5 bases; unmatched bases: 2. The CDR3 sequence is 14 residues long. Germline V lookup: CDR1 SGHRS, CDR2 YFSETQ. The chain's CDR3 is CASSLVGQGETQYF. The CDR3 nucleotides are TGCGCCAGCAGCTTGGTCGGACAGGGGGAGACCCAGTACTTC.

This chain links TRBV7-9 with TRBJ1-1, with 7 bases fitting TRBD1. This CDR3 region has 13 residues. CDR1 and CDR2 from the germline V gene are SEHNR and FQNEAQ (reference sequence). The junction had 3 bases not matched to a gene; V was cut back by 3 bases and J by 5 bases. DNA of the CDR3: TGTGCCAGCAGCTTGTCAGGGGGAACTGAAGCTTTCTTT. It codes for CASSLSGGTEAFF.

The CDR3 DNA sequence: TGTGCCAGGGCCCGATTACGCCACGAGCCGGAAAAACTGTTTTTT. Translated: CARARLRHEPEKLFF. This chain links TRBV27 with TRBJ1-4; D not certain. Trimming removed 9 bases from V and 8 bases from J, with 22 bases in between. From germline, CDR1 is MNHEY and CDR2 SMNVEV (reference sequence). CDR3 length: 15 amino acids.

V gene TRBV9 combines with J gene TRBJ2-7; TRBD2 aligns across 11 bases. With V trimmed by 0 bases and J by 6 bases, 8 bases remained unmatched. This CDR3 spans 16 amino acids. CDR1 and CDR2 from the germline V gene are SGDLS and YYNGEE. The chain's CDR3 is CASSVDLAGGKGEQYF. The DNA for the CDR3 is TGTGCCAGCAGCGTAGACCTAGCGGGAGGTAAGGGCGAGCAGTACTTC.

J is TRBJ2-2 and V is TRBV29-1; TRBD2 is a possible D gene (6 bases). There are 15 residues in the CDR3. Germline V gives CDR1 SQVTM, CDR2 ANQGSEA. Between the trimmed V and J ends, which lost 7 bases and 1 base, there was a span of 16 bases. The CDR3 coding sequence is TGCAGCGGCCAAGGGGAGGAGGGGAACACCGGGGAGCTGTTTTTT. This gives the protein CSGQGEEGNTGELFF.

The CDR3 nucleotides read TGTGCCAGCAGTTCCCGATTAAACCGTGAAGCTTTCTTT. Translating it yields CASSSRLNREAFF. The chain recombines TRBV27 with TRBJ1-1; D not certain. Germline V gives CDR1 MNHEY, CDR2 SMNVEV (reference sequence). This CDR3 contains 13 residues. The V gene lost 4 bases and the J gene lost 7 bases, with 13 bases spanning the gap.

This chain joins TRBV18 and TRBJ2-2, with D maybe TRBD1 (6 bases). CDR3 length: 16 residues. With 0 bases removed from V and 4 bases from J, the gap between germline ends came to 12 bases. The V gene's germline CDR1 is KGHSH and CDR2 LQKENI. The CDR3 DNA reads TGTGCCAGCTCACCACCGGGGGCACGAAGCACCGGGGAGCTGTTTTTT. Protein: CASSPPGARSTGELFF. The variable domain in full, with the rest retrieved from reference TRBV18 and TRBJ2-2, is NAGVMQNPRHLVRRRGQEARLRCSPMKGHSHVYWYRQLPEEGLKFMVYLQKENIIDESGMPKERFSAEFPKEGPSILRIQQVVRGDSAAYFCASSPPGARSTGELFFGEGSRLTVL.

Here the CDR3 DNA reads TGTGCCAGCAGGATCGGGACAGGGACTTATGGCTACACCTTC. As protein: CASRIGTGTYGYTF. The chain joins TRBV7-9 to TRBJ1-2; 9 bases are shared with TRBD1. This CDR3 region has 14 residues. CDR1 is SEHNR and CDR2 is FQNEAQ in the germline V gene (reference sequence). V dropped 6 bases and J dropped 5; count of bases not matched to a gene: 7.

The chain is built from TRBV11-3 and TRBJ2-2; D remains ambiguous. The V end lost 4 bases, the J end lost 6 bases, and 9 bases lay between the germline ends. CDR1 and CDR2 (germline): SGHNT, YENEEA. The CDR3 length is 13 residues. CDR3 protein: CASSSTPPGELFF. CDR3 bases: TGTGCCAGCAGCTCGACACCCCCCGGGGAGCTGTTTTTT.

The chain recombines TRBV19 with TRBJ1-4; D is unclear. Looked up from germline, CDR1 is LNHDA and CDR2 is SQIVND (reference sequence). Between the trimmed V and J ends, which lost 3 bases and 4 bases, there was a span of 6 bases. The CDR3 length is 13 residues. The CDR3 nucleotides are TGTGCCAGTAGTATCCAGCATAATGAAAAACTGTTTTTT. This encodes CASSIQHNEKLFF.

The chain has TRBV18 and TRBJ2-7, with D possibly called TRBD1 or TRBD2 (6 bases each). The germline V and J ends were trimmed by 6 bases and 2 bases, with 14 bases remaining between them. This CDR3 has 14 residues. Per the germline V gene, CDR1 is KGHSH and CDR2 is LQKENI. CDR3 bases: TGTGCCAGCTCTAGGGGGGCAGTAACCTACGAGCAGTACTTC. This translates into CASSRGAVTYEQYF. Full variable domain (remainder filled in from reference TRBV18 and TRBJ2-7): NAGVMQNPRHLVRRRGQEARLRCSPMKGHSHVYWYRQLPEEGLKFMVYLQKENIIDESGMPKERFSAEFPKEGPSILRIQQVVRGDSAAYFCASSRGAVTYEQYFGPGTRLTVT.

The chain links TRBV5-5 to TRBJ2-1; D is unclear. V lost 0 bases and J 5 bases, leaving 6 bases between the germline ends. This CDR3 contains 13 residues. Germline CDR1 is SGHKS and CDR2 is YYEKEE (reference sequence). CDR3 loop: CASSLAQHNEQFF. The CDR3 DNA reads as TGTGCCAGCAGCTTGGCACAGCACAATGAGCAGTTCTTC.

The rearrangement joins TRBV9 to TRBJ2-1; 7 positions match TRBD2. Germline assignment: CDR1 SGDLS and CDR2 YYNGEE. With V trimmed by 0 bases and J by 8 bases, 5 bases remained unmatched. The CDR3 length is 14 residues. This CDR3 is CASSVEASGDEQFF. The CDR3 DNA follows: TGTGCCAGCAGCGTAGAGGCTAGCGGAGATGAGCAGTTCTTC.

This chain uses TRBV5-1 with TRBJ2-4; D gene ambiguous. This CDR3 has 14 amino acids. V lost 4 bases, J lost 0 bases, and 8 bases lay in between. CDR1 is SGHRS and CDR2 is YFSETQ in the germline V gene. Here the CDR3 reads CASSNELAKNIQYF. In DNA, the CDR3 is TGCGCCAGCAGCAACGAACTAGCCAAAAACATTCAGTACTTC.